What follows is one T cell receptor beta chain and its context. This entry comes from a study of blood T cell repertoires in COVID-19. Study summary: Samples of COVID-19 (acute and convalescent) were obtained from the United States, Italy and Spain. Sources were T cells, B-cell-depleted T cells, or PBMCs; the material itself was cDNA or gDNA.

CDR3 length equals 14 residues. Germline loops: CDR1 GTSNPN, CDR2 SVGIG (reference sequence). Trimming removed 0 bases from V and 10 bases from J, with 13 bases in between. In the original processing: Amplification from reference gene primers served as the basis for estimated nucleated cell counts. Sequencing was performed with immunoSEQ multiplex PCR; in TCRdb, only in-frame clones are kept and a portion is missing. The V and J calls and clone size were taken over from that table, and D and trimming were inferred from the DNA. The profile covers 95,000 to 150,000 clones, with almost 90% appearing a single time and 0.7% to 0.9% taken by the ten largest.

The sequenced sample consisted of peripheral blood. The TCR comes from a woman aged 45-65 years with active or convalescent COVID-19. The chain recombines TRBV30 with TRBJ1-6; D possibly corresponds to TRBD1 (6 bases). The DNA of the CDR3 is TGTGCCTGGAGTGTTTTCGGGGGGCAATCACCCCTCCACTTT. Encoded protein: CAWSVFGGQSPLHF.